Below are 2 T cell receptor beta chains sequenced from a single sample in a study of OX40 agonist ivuxolimab in advanced cancers. Measured with immunoSEQ multiplex PCR; TCRdb has only the in-frame clones, and not every one. The sample consists of 65,000 or so clones, around 90% of them appearing once. The input for sequencing was CD4+ or CD8+ T cells sorted from blood, taken in a trial of the OX40 agonist ivuxolimab. The source of these receptors is an adult with an advanced solid tumor such as melanoma, head and neck, liver or kidney cancer.

The chain combines TRBV5-1 with TRBJ2-7, with TRBD1 identical over 7 bases. Germline CDR1 SGHRS, CDR2 YFSETQ. V gave up 4 bases and J gave up 0 bases; unmatched junction bases: 10. The CDR3 is made up of 16 amino acids. The CDR3 sequence is CASSGRQGQSSYEQYF. Here the CDR3 DNA reads TGCGCCAGCAGCGGAAGACAGGGCCAGAGCTCCTACGAGCAGTACTTC.

The chain carries TRBV2 and TRBJ2-7, with 8 bases matching TRBD1. Germline V gene data show CDR1 as SNHLY and CDR2 as FYNNEI. Trimming took 4 bases from V and 4 from J; bases not matched to a gene: 6. CDR3 length equals 14 residues. In DNA form, the CDR3 reads TGTGCCAGCAGTGTTCGGACAGGGATGTACGAGCAGTACTTC. It is translated as CASSVRTGMYEQYF.